This T cell receptor (beta chain) comes out of a study of blood T cell repertoires in COVID-19. This CDR3 comprises 17 residues. Germline V gives CDR1 MDHEN, CDR2 SYDVKM. Trimming removed 8 bases from V and 1 base from J; junction bases left unmatched: 13. Method: immunoSEQ multiplex PCR; TCRdb's copy keeps in-frame clones and lacks some. The table shows over 95,000 clones, with 75% to 90% occurring only once. V is TRBV28 and J is TRBJ1-5; the match to TRBD1 covers 8 bases. Sequencing was performed on peripheral blood. This TCR was recovered from a human donor with acute or convalescent COVID-19. The donor label of this sample is uncertain. The CDR3 spells CASFSGTGVFSNQPQHF. CDR3 DNA: TGTGCCAGCTTCTCCGGGACAGGAGTATTCAGCAATCAGCCCCAGCATTTT.